This T cell receptor beta chain was sequenced in a study of multiple sclerosis patients with progressive multifocal leukoencephalopathy (dated by TCRdb to between 2019 and 2020). With regard to the full study: The study examined peripheral T and B cells of MS patients who developed PML (4 under natalizumab, 1 after alemtuzumab) and treated patients who did not. A couple of patients on natalizumab who later developed PML were tracked over time from before therapy, through 6 and 12 months, up to PML onset. The goal was to find JC virus-specific or public T-cell expansions that arose at the time of PML onset.

Paper-wide results and their limitations: When PML developed, no shared TRBV or TRBJ gene usage and no preferred TRBV-TRBJ pairings were found. Most PML patients had lower normalized Shannon entropy, suggesting less diverse TRB repertoires, while values in the natalizumab-treated controls sat near 1. Because of the small, descriptive cohort, whether findings reflect JC virus infection or general immunocompromise remained unclear. Only PML patients had TRB clones above 0.5% frequency, but the clones expanded at PML onset were already present before and during natalizumab therapy. The analysis covered only peripheral blood, although cerebrospinal fluid or brain lymphocytes might be more informative for natalizumab-associated PML.

Comments on this clone: Its antigen is unknown. No qualities accompany the bases; no much larger clone lies one base away.

Preparation of the library involved the immunoSEQ multiplex PCR assay. Synthetic inline TR CDR3 controls covering all V-J pairings were spiked into each PCR to estimate template counts and remove amplification bias. Reads were processed so that amplification and sequencing bias were reduced, and quantification was performed against synthetic TR CDR3 analogs. On the study's bioinformatics: Raw data were processed in ImmunoSEQ Analyzer, with out-of-frame sequences and CDR3s containing stop codons removed, and gene names were assigned according to IMGT nomenclature. Repertoire diversity was summarized as normalized Shannon entropy, defined as 1 minus Pielou's evenness. Only TRB sequences sharing the V gene, the J gene and the CDR3 were counted as identical. Public PML clonotypes were CDR3s shared by two or more PML-onset samples but absent earlier, in controls, and in public databases. Positional CDR3 amino acid composition was analyzed in Skylign with the observed count method. TCRdb holds this immuneACCESS table with in-frame rearrangements only. Some clones are missing; in checked studies, unresolved V genes explain under half, and the rest has no known cause. That table is the source of V, J and clone size, and D and trimming were worked out from the DNA. A total of tens of thousands of clones appear in this sample, 85% to 90% of them only once. The top ten hold approximately 1.5% of the sample.

The time point label, read with the paper, signifies: roughly 6 months of natalizumab therapy. Read against the paper, the sample's treatment or condition label means: on natalizumab therapy at sampling. Every listed patient had received interferon beta before, and every PML patient was female. Blood samples for T1 were taken at 6 months of natalizumab therapy, and blood samples for T2 were taken at 12 months of natalizumab therapy. Ficoll-Hypaque density gradient centrifugation was used to isolate peripheral blood mononuclear cells. A distance of 11 bases separates the germline ends of V and J, which lose 6 bases and 5 bases respectively. The CDR3 starts with the cysteine, ends with the phenylalanine, and has 13 residues. The CDR3 DNA has 39 bases and is translated from base 1. Taken from the germline V gene, the CDR1 and CDR2 loops are MNHNS and SASEGT.

The clonotype was recovered from a human donor with multiple sclerosis. Recombination linked TRBV6-1 to TRBJ1-5; TRBD1 is possibly the D segment (5 matching bases). The material was PBMCs, obtained from a patient treated with natalizumab. DNA sequence: TGTGCCAGCAGCCTACAGGTCGATCAGCCCCAGCATTTT. This sequence encodes CASSLQVDQPQHF.